These 14 T cell receptor beta chains came from one sample sequenced in a study of cytomegalovirus exposure and HLA in healthy donors. Primers for the PCR totalled 60 Vbeta and 13 Jbeta. Profiling relied on immunoSEQ multiplex PCR, and the TCRdb table lists in-frame clones only, not all of them. The table shows a few hundred thousand clones, with 65% to 90% occurring only once. The sample was PBMCs. These receptors were collected from a girl aged 10-17 years in good health and CMV-seronegative.

A remark on this clone: This sample also contains other DNA sequences that code for the same CDR3. The V gene is TRBV7-8, the J gene TRBJ1-2, with 9 bases lining up with TRBD1. V was clipped by 0 bases and J by 4 bases; unmatched bases: 3. Germline CDR1 and CDR2: SGHVS and FQNEAQ. CDR3 length: 15 residues. The CDR3 protein is CASSLASTGGYGYTF. CDR3 coding DNA: TGTGCCAGCAGCTTAGCGTCGACAGGGGGCTATGGCTACACCTTC.

In its sample, this clone was seen a few times. The chain combines TRBV7-2 with TRBJ1-1; no reliable D call. Germline CDR1 reads SGHTA; CDR2 reads FQGNSA. The CDR3 loop spans 15 amino acids. The V gene lost 1 base and the J gene lost 3 bases, with 12 bases spanning the gap. The CDR3 here is CASSLGYRADTEAFF. The CDR3 DNA follows: TGTGCCAGCAGCTTAGGATACCGAGCGGACACTGAAGCTTTCTTT.

The chain employs TRBV6-1 and TRBJ1-4, with 7 bases identical to TRBD1. Germline V gene sequence: CDR1 MNHNS, CDR2 SASEGT. The CDR3 contains 14 residues. V shed 6 bases, J shed 6 bases, and the junction held 7 bases outside the gene matches. CDR3 coding DNA: TGTGCCAGCAGCCCCGGACAGGCAGATGAAAAACTGTTTTTT. Translation: CASSPGQADEKLFF.

The chain recombines TRBV5-6 with TRBJ1-4, with TRBD1 as a possible D gene (5 bases). Germline CDR1 SGHDT, CDR2 YYEEEE. Trimming removed 1 base from V and 1 base from J, with 11 bases in between. The CDR3 totals 16 residues. Here the CDR3 DNA reads TGTGCCAGCAGCTTGTATTTCGGGGGAACTAATGAAAAACTGTTTTTT. It yields the protein CASSLYFGGTNEKLFF.

The V and J genes are TRBV6-1 and TRBJ2-1; TRBD2 aligns across 8 bases. The V gene end was trimmed by 5 bases and the J gene end by 8 bases; junction bases not matched to a gene: 8. Germline V gene lookup returns CDR1 MNHNS and CDR2 SASEGT. The length of the CDR3 is 14 residues. The CDR3 is CASSSGLGGYEQFF. The CDR3 nucleotides read TGTGCCAGCAGTTCGGGACTAGGCGGCTATGAGCAGTTCTTC.

CDR3 nucleotides: TGTGCCAGCAGCTTAAATACGGTGGATAATTCACCCCTCCACTTT. It translates to CASSLNTVDNSPLHF. This chain links TRBV7-9 with TRBJ1-6; D gene unclear. The CDR3 totals 15 residues. V gave up 2 bases and J gave up 5 bases, with 10 bases separating them. The V gene's germline CDR1 is SEHNR and CDR2 FQNEAQ (reference sequence).

The CDR3 is CASSSQGTLSNEQFF. The CDR3 DNA is TGTGCCAGCAGCTCTCAGGGCACCCTATCCAATGAGCAGTTCTTC. The V and J genes are TRBV7-8 and TRBJ2-1, with a possible D match to TRBD1 (5 bases). Trimming stripped 4 bases from V and 6 bases from J, with 16 bases between. The germline gives CDR1 SGHVS, CDR2 FQNEAQ. The CDR3 is 15 amino acids.

This clone was counted a few times. J is TRBJ1-1 and V is TRBV6-5; 7 bases line up with TRBD1. The V and J ends lost 6 bases and 5 bases, in that order; junction bases with no gene match: 6. The CDR3 runs to 13 residues. Germline CDR1 and CDR2: MNHEY and SVGAGI. CDR3 sequence reads: CASRPTGRTEAFF. In nucleotides, the CDR3 is TGTGCCAGCAGGCCGACAGGGAGAACTGAAGCTTTCTTT.

This rearrangement joins TRBV9 to TRBJ2-5, with TRBD2 as a possible D gene (6 bases). This CDR3 has 14 amino acids. The ends were cut back, 3 bases at V and 5 bases at J, with 14 bases in the middle. Germline CDR1 is SGDLS and CDR2 is YYNGEE. As DNA, the CDR3 is TGTGCCAGCAGCGACCTTAGCGGAGGGGAGACCCAGTACTTC. Its protein is CASSDLSGGETQYF.

The chain uses TRBV7-2 and TRBJ1-1, with a tentative D call TRBD1 (6 bases). The V gene's germline CDR1 is SGHTA and CDR2 FQGNSA. This CDR3 is 14 amino acids long. The V and J ends lost 6 bases and 6 bases respectively, with 17 bases between them. CDR3 sequence (DNA): TGTGCCAGCAGGCCACAGGGTGGGAGCCCTGAAGCTTTCTTT. Amino acid sequence: CASRPQGGSPEAFF.

This chain uses TRBV30 with TRBJ2-1; 8 bases map to TRBD2. The germline V gene encodes CDR1 GTSNPN and CDR2 SVGIG (reference sequence). The J segment lost 9 bases and the V segment lost 4 bases, leaving 8 bases of the junction unmatched. This CDR3 spans 13 amino acids. The CDR3 region is CAWNGGGMGEQFF. In DNA, the CDR3 is TGTGCCTGGAACGGCGGGGGGATGGGTGAGCAGTTCTTC. Combining the CDR3 with reference TRBV30 and TRBJ2-1 gives the whole variable domain SQTIHQWPATLVQPVGSPLSLECTVEGTSNPNLYWYRQAAGRGLQLLFYSVGIGQISSEVPQNLSASRPQDRQFILSSKKLLLSDSGFYLCAWNGGGMGEQFFGPGTRLTVL.

The J gene is TRBJ2-5, the V gene TRBV6-5; 8 nucleotides align to TRBD2. CDR3 length: 14 amino acids. Germline trimming cut 5 bases from V and 6 bases from J; bases unmatched to any gene: 8. Germline values: CDR1 MNHEY, CDR2 SVGAGI. The CDR3 coding sequence is TGTGCCAGCAGTGTGGGTCGGGGGGGAAAGACCCAGTACTTC. This sequence encodes CASSVGRGGKTQYF.

This chain joins TRBV6-5 and TRBJ1-2; 8 bases align to TRBD1. Unmatched junction bases numbered 6, after V lost 2 bases and J lost 4 bases. This CDR3 is 15 amino acids long. Germline V gene sequence: CDR1 MNHEY, CDR2 SVGAGI. CDR3 sequence reads: CASSYPGQDGYGYTF. The CDR3 bases are TGTGCCAGCAGTTACCCGGGACAGGACGGCTATGGCTACACCTTC.

The chain joins TRBV5-8 to TRBJ1-5, with 8 bases matching TRBD1. This CDR3 spans 12 amino acids. Germline CDR1 and CDR2: SGHTS and YDEGEE. The junction had 4 bases not matched to a gene; V was cut back by 1 base and J by 13 bases. DNA for the CDR3: TGTGCCAGCAGCTTGACCCGGGACAGGCAGCATTTT. Its translation: CASSLTRDRQHF.